The source of this T cell receptor (beta chain) is a study of T cells in Graves' hyperthyroidism and ophthalmopathy. Study-wide points: Blood samples included most of the expanded thyroid clonotypes exceeding 0.001.

Patients aged 18 to 65 had newly diagnosed hyperthyroidism lasting under 2 months. Lactation, pregnancy, other autoimmune disease or uncontrolled infection led to exclusion of patients. A word on this clonotype: The antigen remains unidentified.

CDR1 and CDR2 from the germline V gene are MRHNA and SNTAGT. CDR3 length: 15 amino acids. The V end was cut by 5 bases, the J end by 6 bases, with 18 bases between. Amplification targeted TCR beta CDR3 regions from RNA transcripts. TCR CDR3 regions were first amplified by RT-PCR with HTBI primers. Each CDR3 protein gets one entry after TCRdb re-called the multiplex PCR reads with MiXCR. The sample lists 300,000 or so distinct CDR3 sequences; approximately 17% were seen once. The V and J genes are TRBV6-4 and TRBJ2-3; D possibly corresponds to TRBD2 (6 bases). Sequenced material: blood. This clonotype was obtained from a young man with Graves' hyperthyroidism. The CDR3 DNA sequence: TGTGCCAGCAGTTACGGGACTGGGGCCACGGATACGCAGTATTTT. Encoded protein: CASSYGTGATDTQYF.